Each of the 31 T cell receptor beta chains below was sequenced from the same sample in a study of T cell repertoires in ileal Crohn's disease. Libraries were prepared by immunoSEQ multiplex PCR; TCRdb keeps only in-frame clonotypes and omits some of them. The sample lists about 14,000 clones, approximately 70% occurring once. Sequencing was carried out using ileal tissue. The source of these receptors is an adult with Crohn's disease.

The rearrangement uses TRBV5-4 and TRBJ2-7, with TRBD1 matching 8 bases. The CDR3 covers 15 residues. The V gene's germline CDR1 is SGHNT and CDR2 YYREEE (reference sequence). The V gene end was trimmed by 3 bases and the J gene end by 0 bases; junction bases not matched to a gene: 5. The CDR3 region has the DNA TGTGCCAGCAGCTCTGGTGGACAGGGCTCCTACGAGCAGTACTTC. This codes for CASSSGGQGSYEQYF.

V usage is TRBV19 and J usage is TRBJ1-5; D is perhaps TRBD1 (5 bases). The ends were cut back, 7 bases at V and 3 bases at J, with 16 bases in the middle. This CDR3 has 15 amino acids. Germline loops: CDR1 LNHDA, CDR2 SQIVND (reference sequence). The CDR3 DNA sequence: TGTGCCAGTACCGATGCGGCAGGGAACAATCAGCCCCAGCATTTT. This gives the protein CASTDAAGNNQPQHF. The full variable domain, its missing parts supplied by reference TRBV19 and TRBJ1-5, is DGGITQSPKYLFRKEGQNVTLSCEQNLNHDAMYWYRQDPGQGLRLIYYSQIVNDFQKGDIAEGYSVSREKKESFPLTVTSAQKNPTAFYLCASTDAAGNNQPQHFGDGTRLSIL.

This rearrangement joins TRBV5-6 to TRBJ2-5; TRBD2 matches 11 bases. After removal of 0 bases from V and 1 base from J, the junction contained 8 bases not matched to a gene. Germline lookup yields CDR1 SGHDT and CDR2 YYEEEE. The length of the CDR3 is 18 residues. CDR3: CASSLALRLAGIQETQYF. For the CDR3, the DNA is TGTGCCAGCAGCTTGGCCCTCCGACTAGCGGGGATCCAAGAGACCCAGTACTTC.

The rearrangement links TRBV7-8 to TRBJ1-4; 8 positions match TRBD1. V lost 1 base and J lost 8; bases outside the gene matches: 6. Germline V gene sequence: CDR1 SGHVS, CDR2 FQNEAQ. CDR3 length: 15 amino acids. CDR3 residues: CASSLGGAGGEKLFF. For the CDR3, the DNA is TGTGCCAGCAGCTTAGGGGGGGCAGGGGGCGAAAAACTGTTTTTT.

V gene TRBV29-1 combines with J gene TRBJ2-7, with D possibly matching TRBD1 (5 bases). Between the trimmed V and J ends, which lost 4 bases and 2 bases, there was a span of 12 bases. Per the germline V gene, CDR1 is SQVTM and CDR2 is ANQGSEA. This CDR3 spans 13 amino acids. The CDR3 region has the DNA TGCAGCGTTGGGGTCGGCAGGGCCTACGAGCAGTACTTC. Its protein is CSVGVGRAYEQYF.

The J gene is TRBJ1-5, the V gene TRBV7-2; TRBD1 might be the D (6 bases). The germline CDR1 and CDR2 sequences are SGHTA and FQGNSA. CDR3 length: 13 residues. Trimming took off 4 bases at V and 6 bases at J, with 10 bases between the two ends. For the CDR3, the DNA is TGTGCCAGCAGCTACAGGGATGGTCAGCCCCAGCATTTT. It translates to CASSYRDGQPQHF.

This clone has only a few counts. The chain couples TRBV6-6 to TRBJ2-2, with unresolved D. This CDR3 spans 15 amino acids. Trimming removed 0 bases at V and 4 bases at J, with 9 bases between. Germline V CDR1 and CDR2: MNHNY, SVGAGI (reference sequence). CDR3 nucleotide sequence: TGTGCCAGCAGTTACTCGTTCGGTAGCACCGGGGAGCTGTTTTTT. Amino acid sequence: CASSYSFGSTGELFF.

The chain employs TRBV5-8 and TRBJ1-1; D is unclear. Germline loops: CDR1 SGHTS, CDR2 YDEGEE. The CDR3 loop spans 13 amino acids. Trimming removed 5 bases at V and 4 bases at J, with 12 bases between. The CDR3 here is CASSSSVVTEAFF. In nucleotides, the CDR3 is TGTGCCAGCAGTTCCTCGGTGGTCACTGAAGCTTTCTTT.

The rearrangement links TRBV19 to TRBJ1-1; 10 bases map to TRBD1. Germline V gene data show CDR1 as LNHDA and CDR2 as SQIVND (reference sequence). Trimming took 5 bases from V and 3 from J; bases not matched to a gene: 12. The CDR3 is 17 residues long. The CDR3 sequence: CASSPGQGLGRDTEAFF. The CDR3 DNA is TGTGCCAGTAGTCCGGGACAGGGGCTTGGAAGAGACACTGAAGCTTTCTTT.

V gene TRBV14 combines with J gene TRBJ2-6, with D maybe TRBD1 (5 bases). The length of the CDR3 is 20 residues. Germline lookup yields CDR1 SGHDN and CDR2 FVKESK. V lost 0 bases and J 0 bases, leaving 18 bases between the germline ends. CDR3 DNA sequence: TGTGCCAGCAGCCAAGATCCTGGACGGGCAGGGCGCTCTGGGGCCAACGTCCTGACTTTC. Translation gives CASSQDPGRAGRSGANVLTF.

This chain uses TRBV28 with TRBJ2-7, with D perhaps TRBD1 or TRBD2 (5 bases each). CDR3 length: 14 amino acids. Germline CDR1 reads MDHEN; CDR2 reads SYDVKM. With 8 bases removed from V and 0 bases from J, the gap between germline ends came to 14 bases. The CDR3 sequence is CASVRVSGSYEQYF. CDR3 bases: TGTGCCAGCGTCAGGGTGAGCGGCTCCTACGAGCAGTACTTC.

V usage is TRBV7-9 and J usage is TRBJ1-1, with no clear D. CDR1 is SEHNR, CDR2 FQNEAQ, per germline (reference sequence). Trimming shortened V by 1 base and J by 1 base, and 7 bases separated the two germline ends. This CDR3 region has 14 residues. CDR3 sequence reads: CASSLEPGNTEAFF. The CDR3, as DNA: TGTGCCAGCAGCTTAGAGCCGGGGAACACTGAAGCTTTCTTT. The full variable domain, rest sourced from reference TRBV7-9 and TRBJ1-1, is DTGVSQNPRHKITKRGQNVTFRCDPISEHNRLYWYRQTLGQGPEFLTYFQNEAQLEKSRLLSDRFSAERPKGSFSTLEIQRTEQGDSAMYLCASSLEPGNTEAFFGQGTRLTVV.

A few counts support this clone. The chain joins TRBV7-8 to TRBJ1-2; D gene uncertain. From germline, CDR1 is SGHVS and CDR2 FQNEAQ. The CDR3 length is 15 residues. V was pared by 3 bases and J by 7 bases, with 18 bases between. The CDR3 spells CASSLRVGMGGGYTF. CDR3 sequence (DNA): TGTGCCAGCAGCTTGCGGGTAGGGATGGGCGGTGGCTACACCTTC.

On this clone: One junction end disagrees with the germline gene, perhaps due to a read error. The chain employs TRBV27 and TRBJ1-2; 12 bases map to TRBD1. CDR1 is MNHEY, CDR2 SMNVEV, per germline (reference sequence). CDR3 size: 15 residues. The CDR3 region has the DNA TGTGCCAGCAGTCCCGGGACAGGGGGCGACTATGGCTGCACCTTC. Translated: CASSPGTGGDYGCTF.

This clone was observed a few times. The V gene is TRBV7-6, the J gene TRBJ2-1; TRBD1 agrees at 7 bases. CDR1 and CDR2 from the germline V gene are SGHVS and FNYEAQ. Germline trimming cut 3 bases from V and 6 bases from J; bases unmatched to any gene: 5. This CDR3 has 14 amino acids. The CDR3 loop is CASSFPGQLNEQFF. CDR3 bases: TGTGCCAGCAGCTTTCCGGGACAGCTCAATGAGCAGTTCTTC.

The rearrangement links TRBV14 to TRBJ1-1, with D possibly being TRBD1 (5 bases). The germline CDR1 and CDR2 sequences are SGHDN and FVKESK. This CDR3 is built from 18 residues. V was pared by 7 bases and J by 3 bases, with 27 bases between. CDR3 bases: TGTGCCAGCACAAGGGGTGGCAGGAGCCTCGAGAGGGACACTGAAGCTTTCTTT. It is translated as CASTRGGRSLERDTEAFF.

There are a few counts of this clone. The chain couples TRBV19 to TRBJ2-2; TRBD2 might be the D (5 bases). V was cut by 1 base and J by 3 bases, with 9 bases left in between. There are 15 residues in the CDR3. Germline V gene data show CDR1 as LNHDA and CDR2 as SQIVND (reference sequence). The CDR3 region is CASSIGGQYTGELFF. Here the CDR3 DNA reads TGTGCCAGTAGTATAGGAGGGCAGTACACCGGGGAGCTGTTTTTT.

This clone was found a few times. The V call is TRBV27, the J call TRBJ1-1; 7 positions agree with TRBD1. The germline V gene has CDR1 MNHEY and CDR2 SMNVEV (reference sequence). With 6 bases clipped from V and 4 bases from J, the junction kept 5 bases outside the gene matches. This CDR3 comprises 13 residues. In DNA, the CDR3 is TGTGCCAGCAGGGATACAGGGGCCACTGAAGCTTTCTTT. Encoded protein: CASRDTGATEAFF.

CDR3 sequence (DNA): TGTGCCAGCAGCTCATTACAGGGCTATGAAAAACTGTTTTTT. This gives the protein CASSSLQGYEKLFF. This rearrangement joins TRBV5-6 to TRBJ1-4; a weak D match, TRBD1 (6 bases). V lost 3 bases and J 6 bases, leaving 12 bases between the germline ends. The CDR3 has 14 residues. Looked up from germline, CDR1 is SGHDT and CDR2 is YYEEEE.

The rearrangement uses TRBV7-8 and TRBJ1-1; 7 bases line up with TRBD1. Germline trimming cut 0 bases from V and 8 bases from J; bases unmatched to any gene: 6. The CDR3 runs to 14 residues. CDR1 SGHVS and CDR2 FQNEAQ come from the germline V gene. CDR3 nucleotide sequence: TGTGCCAGCAGCTTAGCGCTTAGGGGGCGAGAAGCTTTCTTT. This gives the protein CASSLALRGREAFF.

This clone was observed a single time. The chain carries TRBV2 and TRBJ1-2, with TRBD1 matching over 8 bases. The CDR3 totals 11 residues. CDR1 SNHLY and CDR2 FYNNEI come from the germline V gene. Trimming took 5 bases from V and 13 from J; bases not matched to a gene: 6. CDR3 residues: CASSLDRVVTF. CDR3 nucleotide sequence: TGTGCCAGCAGTTTGGACAGGGTGGTCACCTTC.

This clone is medium-sized by share. V and J are TRBV6-1 and TRBJ1-2, with 12 bases identical to TRBD1. Germline V gene sequence: CDR1 MNHNS, CDR2 SASEGT. The CDR3 has 14 residues. The junction had 4 bases not matched to a gene; V was cut back by 7 bases and J by 4 bases. The CDR3 DNA reads as TGTGCCAGCACTCGGGACAGGGGGCCCTATGGCTACACCTTC. It translates to CASTRDRGPYGYTF.

The chain has TRBV6-5 and TRBJ1-5, with TRBD1 matching over 7 bases. Germline-derived CDR1 and CDR2 are MNHEY and SVGAGI. The CDR3 totals 15 residues. V was clipped by 0 bases and J by 5 bases; unmatched bases: 4. CDR3 nucleotide sequence: TGTGCCAGCAGTTACTCGATAGGGGGCCATCAGCCCCAGCATTTT. Translation: CASSYSIGGHQPQHF.

The chain couples TRBV6-1 to TRBJ1-2, with D possibly matching TRBD1 (6 bases). Germline V gene lookup returns CDR1 MNHNS and CDR2 SASEGT. V was cut by 11 bases and J by 8 bases, with 15 bases left in between. The CDR3 is 11 residues long. The CDR3 DNA follows: TGTGCCTACGGAGGGGGGGGAGGCTACACCTTC. Protein: CAYGGGGGYTF.

The rearrangement joins TRBV4-2 to TRBJ2-2; 7 bases align to TRBD1. There are 16 residues in the CDR3. CDR1 is LGHNA and CDR2 is YNFKEQ in the germline V gene. The V and J ends lost 4 bases and 6 bases, in that order; junction bases with no gene match: 11. Written as DNA, the CDR3 is TGTGCCAGCAGCCTTGGGGACAGTGTGTCAGCCGGGGAGCTGTTTTTT. As protein: CASSLGDSVSAGELFF.

This clone was found a few times. The rearrangement links TRBV28 to TRBJ2-3; no definite D call. Germline V gene sequence: CDR1 MDHEN, CDR2 SYDVKM. The CDR3 spans 14 residues. V was cut by 7 bases and J by 0 bases, with 11 bases left in between. The CDR3, as DNA: TGTGCCAGCACCCTCTCTGGGAGCACAGATACGCAGTATTTT. Protein: CASTLSGSTDTQYF.

This chain links TRBV7-6 with TRBJ1-1; tentative D call: TRBD1 (5 bases). The CDR3 is made up of 15 amino acids. Germline assignment: CDR1 SGHVS and CDR2 FNYEAQ. V was trimmed by 0 bases and J by 6 bases, leaving 14 bases between them. CDR3 nucleotides: TGTGCCAGCAGCTTAGCCCTCGAGGGACGGGCTGAAGCTTTCTTT. As protein: CASSLALEGRAEAFF.

This CDR3 is CASSQAGSSYEQYF. The CDR3 nucleotides read TGTGCCAGCAGCCAAGCGGGTAGCTCCTACGAGCAGTACTTC. The V and J genes are TRBV5-4 and TRBJ2-7; TRBD2 might be the D (6 bases). From germline, CDR1 is SGHNT and CDR2 YYREEE (reference sequence). The ends were cut back, 4 bases at V and 0 bases at J, with 11 bases in the middle. CDR3 size: 14 residues.

This clone has only a few counts. V gene TRBV5-1 combines with J gene TRBJ2-3; tentative D call: TRBD1 (6 bases). Germline V gene lookup returns CDR1 SGHRS and CDR2 YFSETQ. The CDR3 has 15 amino acids. Trimming left V 3 bases short and J 2 bases short, with 13 bases between. CDR3 coding DNA: TGCGCCAGCAGCTCGGATGGACAGATCACAGATACGCAGTATTTT. It codes for CASSSDGQITDTQYF.

This clone was observed a handful of times. The rearrangement joins TRBV15 to TRBJ1-3, with 7 bases lining up with TRBD1. The V gene end was trimmed by 1 base and the J gene end by 4 bases; junction bases not matched to a gene: 4. Germline CDR1 is LNHNV and CDR2 is YYDKDF (reference sequence). The CDR3 extends over 15 amino acids. The CDR3 protein is CATSRATGSGNTIYF. The DNA of the CDR3 is TGTGCCACCAGCAGAGCGACAGGGTCCGGAAACACCATATATTTT.

The chain has TRBV4-2 and TRBJ1-4, with 9 bases identical to TRBD1. V gave up 6 bases and J gave up 7 bases; unmatched junction bases: 6. The CDR3 totals 14 residues. In germline, CDR1 is LGHNA, CDR2 YNFKEQ. The CDR3 coding sequence is TGTGCCAGCAGGGGGACAGGGCAGAGTGAAAAACTGTTTTTT. Translated, it gives CASRGTGQSEKLFF.